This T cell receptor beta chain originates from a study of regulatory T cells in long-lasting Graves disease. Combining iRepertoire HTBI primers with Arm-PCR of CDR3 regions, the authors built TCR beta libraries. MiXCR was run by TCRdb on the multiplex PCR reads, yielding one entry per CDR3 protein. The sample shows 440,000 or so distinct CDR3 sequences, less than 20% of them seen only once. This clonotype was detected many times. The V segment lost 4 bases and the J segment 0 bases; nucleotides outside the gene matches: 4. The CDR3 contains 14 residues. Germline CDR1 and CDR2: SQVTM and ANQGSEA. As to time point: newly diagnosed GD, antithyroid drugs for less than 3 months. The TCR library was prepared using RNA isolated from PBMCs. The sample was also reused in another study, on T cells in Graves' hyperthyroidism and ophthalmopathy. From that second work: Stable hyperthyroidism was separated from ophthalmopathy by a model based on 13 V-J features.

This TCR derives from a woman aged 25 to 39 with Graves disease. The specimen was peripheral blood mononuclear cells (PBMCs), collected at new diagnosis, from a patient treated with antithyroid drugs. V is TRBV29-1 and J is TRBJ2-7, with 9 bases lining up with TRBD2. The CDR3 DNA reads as TGCAGCGTTGGACTAGCGGACAGCTCCTACGAGCAGTACTTC. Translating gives CSVGLADSSYEQYF.